A selection of T cell receptor beta chains follows, all from one sample in a study of cytomegalovirus exposure and HLA in healthy donors. The data were produced by immunoSEQ multiplex PCR, yet TCRdb's version contains in-frame clones alone and is incomplete. The sample lists 120,000 or so clones, around 83% seen once, with over 2.5% in the top ten. Material for sequencing was PBMCs. The receptor set was obtained from a woman aged 55-69 years in good health and CMV-seropositive. The CDR3 runs from the conserved cysteine through the conserved F or W. The D gene is left open where the match is weak.

D	V	J	CDR3
TRBD1	TRBV6-5	TRBJ2-7	CASSYSTGLRYEQYF
NA	TRBV5-1	TRBJ2-7	CASSLEARDYEQYF
NA	TRBV19	TRBJ1-1	CASSIALVNTEAFF
NA	TRBV7-9	TRBJ1-3	CASSSQGSSGNTIYF
NA	TRBV5-6	TRBJ2-1	CASSSRDSYYNEQFF
NA	TRBV29-1	TRBJ1-1	CSVGPWGQLNTEAFF
TRBD1	TRBV6-5	TRBJ1-1	CASSRQGAFTEAFF
NA	TRBV28	TRBJ2-3	CASGTPFGGKGYTDTQYF
NA	TRBV5-1	TRBJ1-4	CASSLPSGYNRELFF
NA	TRBV19	TRBJ1-6	CASTPGGPNSPLHF
NA	TRBV2	TRBJ1-1	CASSGSRDTEAFF
NA	TRBV5-6	TRBJ1-2	CASSFGRVQGYTF
NA	TRBV6-1	TRBJ1-2	CASSEGEEYYGYTF
NA	TRBV10-3	TRBJ1-1	CAIRGTAGVNTEAFF
NA	TRBV6-5	TRBJ2-1	CASNERSSLNEQFF
NA	TRBV19	TRBJ1-1	CASRDNLNTEAFF
NA	TRBV7-2	TRBJ2-5	CASSSRTQETQYF
TRBD2	TRBV9	TRBJ2-1	CASSVSGRPDNEQFF
NA	TRBV18	TRBJ2-5	CASSRDSNRETQYF
TRBD1	TRBV11-2	TRBJ2-7	CASSSVRGLGYEQYF
NA	TRBV27	TRBJ2-7	CASSLRGTYEQYF
TRBD1	TRBV4-1	TRBJ1-5	CASSQDPGQNYNQPQHF
TRBD1	TRBV19	TRBJ2-1	CASSQTGDSYNEQFF
TRBD2	TRBV6-1	TRBJ2-5	CASSDHGWTSGDIRKTQYF
NA	TRBV6-6	TRBJ1-1	CASRPTGRTEAFF
NA	TRBV5-1	TRBJ2-3	CASSLYGVSTDTQYF
TRBD2	TRBV5-1	TRBJ2-1	CASSLAPSSGRTSSYNEQFF